These 16 T cell receptor beta chains were all obtained from the same sample, sequenced in a study of T cell repertoires in cytomegalovirus infection. TCRdb itself ran the reads through MiXCR, one entry per CDR3 protein. The sample lists about half a million distinct CDR3 sequences; about 33% were seen once. Antigens of these TCRs are unknown. The sample here was cultured PBMCs, taken from culture after CMV antigen stimulation. The receptor set was obtained from a human donor in good health (CMV status not recorded). Some clones in this sample may be carry-over from other donors' samples.

This chain uses TRBV12-3 or TRBV12-4 with TRBJ1-2; 11 bases match TRBD1. The CDR3 contains 15 residues. V was clipped by 4 bases and J by 4 bases; unmatched bases: 5. The CDR3 DNA sequence: TGTGCCAGCAGTTCGCCGGGACAGGGGGTCTATGGCTACACCTTC. Its protein product is CASSSPGQGVYGYTF.

The chain joins TRBV12-3 or TRBV12-4 to TRBJ1-4; 7 positions match TRBD1. The CDR3 has 15 residues. V shed 7 bases and J 4 bases; nucleotides not matched to a gene: 9. This CDR3 reads CASTPGDSLNEKLFF. CDR3 DNA sequence: TGTGCCAGCACCCCAGGGGACAGCCTTAATGAAAAACTGTTTTTT.

The chain carries TRBV27 and TRBJ2-3; the match to TRBD1 covers 9 bases. After removal of 4 bases from V and 8 bases from J, the junction contained 10 bases not matched to a gene. Germline V CDR1 and CDR2: MNHEY, SMNVEV (reference sequence). The CDR3 has 15 amino acids. The CDR3 DNA follows: TGTGCCAGCAGTTCACAGGGGGCTGGAGGTGGTACGCAGTATTTT. Residues: CASSSQGAGGGTQYF.

In this sample, this clonotype turned up many times. This chain links TRBV7-8 with TRBJ1-3; D is possibly TRBD1 (5 bases). Per the germline V gene, CDR1 is SGHVS and CDR2 is FQNEAQ. Trimming left V 0 bases short and J 3 bases short, with 15 bases between. This CDR3 comprises 17 residues. This CDR3 reads CASSLALGGSGGNTIYF. The CDR3, as DNA: TGTGCCAGCAGCTTAGCGTTGGGGGGTTCGGGTGGAAACACCATATATTTT.

The rearrangement links TRBV20-1 to TRBJ1-1; D call uncertain. CDR1 is DFQATT, CDR2 SNEGSKA, per germline (reference sequence). The V end was cut by 7 bases, the J end by 1 base, with 4 bases between. The CDR3 loop spans 10 amino acids. The CDR3 here is CSVSNTEAFF. The CDR3 bases are TGCAGTGTGTCGAACACTGAAGCTTTCTTT.

This rearrangement joins TRBV5-1 to TRBJ2-7; 12 bases fit TRBD2. Unmatched junction bases numbered 17, after V lost 4 bases and J lost 3 bases. The CDR3 runs 19 residues. Looked up from germline, CDR1 is SGHRS and CDR2 is YFSETQ. Written as DNA, the CDR3 is TGCGCCAGCAGCCCGACTAGCGGGAGCGGTGCCTTTCCCCACTACGAGCAGTACTTC. Protein sequence: CASSPTSGSGAFPHYEQYF.

This clonotype was seen a handful of times. The chain links TRBV24-1 to TRBJ2-1; possible D gene TRBD2, 6 bases. Trimming removed 3 bases at V and 6 bases at J, with 11 bases between. Germline V CDR1 and CDR2: KGHDR, SFDVKD. This CDR3 has 14 amino acids. The CDR3 nucleotides read TGTGCCACCAGTGATCCTGCGGGGCTCAATGAGCAGTTCTTC. Translation gives CATSDPAGLNEQFF.

This clonotype was recorded a few times. This chain links TRBV12-3 or TRBV12-4 with TRBJ1-2, with 7 bases lining up with TRBD1. V trimming: 10 bases; J trimming: 8 bases; junction bases outside the gene matches: 16. The CDR3 length is 14 residues. This CDR3 reads CATTPTGRMWGYTF. The CDR3 DNA reads as TGTGCCACCACTCCGACAGGGAGAATGTGGGGCTACACCTTC.

This clonotype was found many times. This chain uses TRBV19 with TRBJ1-2, with 7 bases fitting TRBD1. J lost 5 bases, V lost 3 bases, and 6 bases had no gene match. Germline-derived CDR1 and CDR2 are LNHDA and SQIVND (reference sequence). The CDR3 consists of 14 residues. Here the CDR3 reads CASSILAGGYGYTF. Written as DNA, the CDR3 is TGTGCCAGTAGTATTTTGGCAGGGGGTTATGGCTACACCTTC.

There are a few counts of this clonotype. The V call is TRBV5-1, the J call TRBJ1-1; D remains unclear. The germline gives CDR1 SGHRS, CDR2 YFSETQ. Trimming took off 3 bases at V and 4 bases at J, with 10 bases between the two ends. CDR3 size: 13 residues. CDR3 nucleotides: TGCGCCAGCAGCTCCTACCTCGGCACTGAAGCTTTCTTT. Translation gives CASSSYLGTEAFF.

This clonotype has ten or more counts. V is TRBV7-8 and J is TRBJ2-7; 9 bases agree with TRBD1. V shed 1 base and J 5 bases; nucleotides not matched to a gene: 3. The germline CDR1 and CDR2 sequences are SGHVS and FQNEAQ. This CDR3 is built from 14 residues. The CDR3 region has the DNA TGTGCCAGCAGCTTAGGTGACAGGGGGGACGAGCAGTACTTC. This sequence encodes CASSLGDRGDEQYF. Full variable domain (outside the CDR3, taken from reference TRBV7-8 and TRBJ2-7): GAGVSQSPRYKVAKRGQDVALRCDPISGHVSLFWYQQALGQGPEFLTYFQNEAQLDKSGLPSDRFFAERPEGSVSTLKIQRTQQEDSAVYLCASSLGDRGDEQYFGPGTRLTVT.

Only one count was recorded for this clonotype. An end of the junction differs from the germline gene, which may be a read error. This sequence joins TRBV7-2 and TRBJ2-3; tentative D call: TRBD2 (5 bases). This CDR3 contains 15 residues. Germline CDR1 SGHTA, CDR2 FQGNSA. The CDR3: CASRPRGLGTDMQYF. As DNA, the CDR3 is TGTGCCAGCAGACCCCGGGGATTGGGAACGGATATGCAGTATTTT.

The V gene is TRBV5-4, the J gene TRBJ2-1; D is unresolved. The V gene's germline CDR1 is SGHNT and CDR2 YYREEE (reference sequence). Trimming removed 0 bases at V and 6 bases at J, with 4 bases between. CDR3 size: 12 residues. The CDR3 DNA sequence: TGTGCCAGCAGCTTGGTGGCCAATGAGCAGTTCTTC. It codes for CASSLVANEQFF. Full variable domain (outside the CDR3, taken from reference TRBV5-4 and TRBJ2-1): ETGVTQSPTHLIKTRGQQVTLRCSSQSGHNTVSWYQQALGQGPQFIFQYYREEENGRGNFPPRFSGLQFPNYSSELNVNALELDDSALYLCASSLVANEQFFGPGTRLTVL.

This chain joins TRBV24-1 and TRBJ2-3, with no clear D. This CDR3 contains 14 residues. The V gene lost 9 bases and the J gene lost 0 bases, with 12 bases spanning the gap. Germline V gene data show CDR1 as KGHDR and CDR2 as SFDVKD. The CDR3 DNA follows: TGTGCCACCGGCGCTACGACTAGCACAGATACGCAGTATTTT. Translated: CATGATTSTDTQYF.

The rearrangement uses TRBV4-1 and TRBJ1-5; tentatively, D is TRBD1 (5 bases). Per the germline V gene, CDR1 is MGHRA and CDR2 is YSYEKL. This CDR3 has 16 residues. With 0 bases removed from V and 5 bases from J, the gap between germline ends came to 14 bases. This CDR3 is CASSQDPQGMDQPQHF. CDR3 coding DNA: TGCGCCAGCAGCCAAGATCCTCAGGGTATGGATCAGCCCCAGCATTTT.

In regard to this clonotype: A much more abundant neighbour one base away suggests this may be a read error. The CDR3 bases are TGTGCCAGCAGCGCGGGACTAGGCTACGAGCAGTACTTC. Its protein is CASSAGLGYEQYF. The chain links TRBV12-3 or TRBV12-4 to TRBJ2-7, with 8 bases aligning to TRBD2. V dropped 6 bases and J dropped 3; count of bases not matched to a gene: 4. CDR3 length: 13 amino acids.